A selection of T cell receptor beta chains follows, all from one sample in a study of cytomegalovirus exposure and HLA in healthy donors. Data came from immunoSEQ multiplex PCR; TCRdb stores just in-frame clones and leaves some out. The sample carries under 130,000 clones, roughly 70% recorded once. Sequencing was performed on PBMCs. The receptor source for this set is a woman in her forties or fifties in good health and CMV-seronegative. CDR3s leave out the opening cysteine and the closing phenylalanine or tryptophan. Each record gives: J gene, CDR3 length, V gene, CDR3 protein.

>TRBJ1-1|13|TRBV11-2
ASSLVGTGGTEAF
>TRBJ1-5|13|TRBV18
ASSSSGQLNQPQH
>TRBJ1-2|11|TRBV5-4
ASSSTGPYGYT
>TRBJ2-7|15|TRBV4-1
ASSPGGGRTLLYEQY
>TRBJ2-7|12|TRBV11-3
ASSLGSRLNEQY
>TRBJ1-2|11|TRBV6-5
ASSNQGFDGYT
>TRBJ2-1|13|TRBV6-1
ASSVFGAGVNEQF
>TRBJ2-5|10|TRBV6-6
ASSPGVETQY
>TRBJ1-1|11|TRBV7-2
ASSSQKNTEAF
>TRBJ2-7|11|TRBV6-5
ASRQGASDEQY
>TRBJ2-7|13|TRBV5-4
ASSPASGRTYEQY
>TRBJ2-2|11|TRBV6-1
ASSELTTGELF
>TRBJ1-2|12|TRBV5-6
ASSRTLMAYGYT
>TRBJ2-1|11|TRBV10-2
ASSEPLRNEQF
>TRBJ2-5|11|TRBV30
AWSVVGPGVQY
>TRBJ2-4|12|TRBV19
ASSISPTRDIQY
>TRBJ2-7|14|TRBV18
ASSAPGGQGIYEQY
>TRBJ1-5|14|TRBV7-8
ASSLGFTAFNQPQH
>TRBJ2-5|13|TRBV19
ASSISTSGSETQY
>TRBJ2-7|11|TRBV5-1
ASSAIDRVEQY
>TRBJ2-2|17|TRBV5-1
ASSLAAPRQGRSPGELF
>.|13|TRBV7-6
ASSLGQGSSYEQY
>TRBJ2-5|13|TRBV18
ASSRLAGEQETQY
>TRBJ2-5|13|TRBV5-1
ASSEDTSGEREQY
>TRBJ1-2|11|TRBV27
ASSTGTGYGYT
>TRBJ1-2|11|TRBV11-2
ASSTRTGYGYT
>TRBJ1-4|12|TRBV25-1
ARGDGRGYEKLF
>TRBJ2-7|11|TRBV27
ASSLRQGFEQY
>TRBJ1-5|15|TRBV7-9
ASSPGGALMGGQPQH
>TRBJ2-2|15|TRBV11-2
ASSSLGLAGVTGELF
>TRBJ2-6|13|TRBV5-1
ASSLALSGANVLT
>TRBJ2-3|12|TRBV9
ASGPARFTDTQY
>TRBJ1-2|13|TRBV13
ASSNGQGPYYGYT
>TRBJ2-1|10|TRBV29-1
SVKGGGNEQF
>TRBJ1-6|17|TRBV19
ASSIEPYRDRGVGSPLH
>TRBJ1-4|13|TRBV30
AWSVSGGANEKLF
>TRBJ1-4|13|TRBV19
ASMKQPSLNEKLF
>TRBJ2-7|12|TRBV28
ASSLAGPVYEQY
>TRBJ2-2|15|TRBV10-3
AISYSGTGENSGELF
>TRBJ2-3|10|TRBV10-3
AISEPRDTQY
>TRBJ1-4|12|TRBV6-1
ASSWTGGNEKLF
>TRBJ1-1|12|TRBV5-1
ASSLEGQGEVAF
>TRBJ1-4|12|TRBV18
ASSPGTNNEKLF
>TRBJ2-5|17|TRBV7-9
ASSLDSTSEREWGETQY
>TRBJ2-7|11|TRBV5-6
ASSTRGPYEQY
>.|12|TRBV10-2
ASSEGSYSYEQY
>TRBJ2-7|15|TRBV7-8
ASSLVGSGVNSYEQY
>TRBJ2-5|12|TRBV19
ANSPGTGGKTQY
>TRBJ2-3|12|TRBV7-9
ASSLAGVPDTQY
>TRBJ2-3|12|TRBV11-3
ASSLVLAADTQY
>TRBJ2-5|9|TRBV19
ASSMGGTQY
>TRBJ2-7|11|TRBV19
ASSKASGYEQY
>TRBJ2-7|9|TRBV12-2
ASRNEREQY
>TRBJ1-1|11|TRBV15
ATSRDRGAMAF
>TRBJ2-1|12|TRBV4-3
ASAFLSSYNEQF